This entry lists 20 T cell receptor beta chains sequenced from one sample in a study. TCRdb reprocessed the RT-PCR reads via MiXCR and lists one record per CDR3 protein. The table lists about 680,000 distinct CDR3 sequences, 13% to 15% of them singletons. Sequencing was done on a sample of memory CD4+ T cells from blood. Receptor source: a female donor in good health, serving as a healthy control.

This clonotype was detected a few times. The J gene is TRBJ2-1, the V gene TRBV19, with 7 bases fitting TRBD1. This CDR3 region has 15 residues. Germline lookup yields CDR1 LNHDA and CDR2 SQIVND (reference sequence). The J segment lost 0 bases and the V segment lost 7 bases, leaving 6 bases of the junction unmatched. The chain's CDR3 is CASTSDRFSYNEQFF. CDR3 nucleotide sequence: TGTGCCAGTACCTCGGACAGGTTCTCCTACAATGAGCAGTTCTTC.

This chain links TRBV28 with TRBJ2-7, with TRBD1 matching over 7 bases. There are 14 residues in the CDR3. With 5 bases clipped from V and 0 bases from J, the junction kept 4 bases outside the gene matches. Germline V gives CDR1 MDHEN, CDR2 SYDVKM. The DNA of the CDR3 is TGTGCCAGCAGTCATCAGGGGGTCTCCTACGAGCAGTACTTC. Residues: CASSHQGVSYEQYF.

This clonotype was observed a few times. The V and J genes are TRBV30 and TRBJ1-5; D is unclear. Per the germline V gene, CDR1 is GTSNPN and CDR2 is SVGIG (reference sequence). The CDR3 covers 11 residues. V was trimmed by 2 bases and J by 9 bases, leaving 8 bases between them. CDR3 sequence reads: CAWSKLGPQHF. The CDR3 nucleotides are TGTGCCTGGAGTAAACTCGGGCCCCAGCATTTT.

The sample holds a few counts of this clonotype. The CDR3 reads CASSLRDRGTGELFF. As DNA, the CDR3 is TGTGCCAGCAGTTTAAGGGACAGGGGCACCGGGGAGCTGTTTTTT. The gene calls are TRBV27 and TRBJ2-2; 10 bases align to TRBD1. The ends lost 2 bases at V and 4 bases at J; junction bases unmatched: 1. The CDR3 extends over 15 amino acids. Germline lookup yields CDR1 MNHEY and CDR2 SMNVEV (reference sequence).

The chain is built from TRBV10-1 and TRBJ1-2; D unresolved. CDR3 size: 17 residues. V was pared by 0 bases and J by 0 bases, with 14 bases between. Per the germline V gene, CDR1 is WNHNN and CDR2 is SYGVQD (reference sequence). The CDR3 reads CASSESPDFPTNYGYTF. DNA of the CDR3: TGCGCCAGCAGTGAGTCGCCAGACTTTCCTACTAACTATGGCTACACCTTC.

V and J are TRBV11-2 and TRBJ2-7; 12 bases are a match to TRBD2. Per the germline V gene, CDR1 is SGHAT and CDR2 is FQNNGV. With V trimmed by 5 bases and J by 7 bases, 9 bases remained unmatched. The CDR3 extends over 15 amino acids. This CDR3 is CASSPRTSGIWEQYF. The CDR3 nucleotides are TGTGCCAGCAGCCCTCGGACTAGCGGGATCTGGGAGCAGTACTTC.

This clonotype appeared many times. This chain links TRBV7-8 with TRBJ1-1; D is unclear. The V end lost 6 bases, the J end lost 3 bases, and 11 bases lay between the germline ends. Per the germline V gene, CDR1 is SGHVS and CDR2 is FQNEAQ. The CDR3 is 13 residues long. The CDR3 sequence is CASSSAEYTEAFF. CDR3 nucleotides: TGTGCCAGCAGTTCTGCCGAGTACACTGAAGCTTTCTTT.

This clonotype was seen only a few times. The rearrangement joins TRBV28 to TRBJ2-7, with a weak D call TRBD1 (5 bases). From germline, CDR1 is MDHEN and CDR2 SYDVKM. V was shortened by 6 bases and J by 0 bases, with 12 bases between the two germline ends. This CDR3 contains 14 residues. CDR3 amino acids: CASRSQESSYEQYF. CDR3 DNA sequence: TGTGCCAGCAGGTCACAGGAGAGCTCCTACGAGCAGTACTTC.

This clonotype was observed at least ten times. This chain joins TRBV7-2 and TRBJ2-3, with TRBD1 matching 9 bases. Looked up from germline, CDR1 is SGHTA and CDR2 is FQGNSA. V shed 1 base and J 3 bases; nucleotides not matched to a gene: 5. The CDR3 is 16 residues long. CDR3 coding DNA: TGTGCCAGCAGCTTAGGATGGGGGACAGGGACAGATACGCAGTATTTT. The encoded protein is CASSLGWGTGTDTQYF.

The chain joins TRBV3-1 to TRBJ1-5, with D possibly TRBD1 on 5 matching bases. The CDR3 contains 14 residues. Germline lookup yields CDR1 LGHDT and CDR2 YNNKEL (reference sequence). The V gene lost 1 base and the J gene lost 7 bases, with 11 bases spanning the gap. CDR3 protein: CASSQVGGGQPQHF. The CDR3 DNA sequence: TGTGCCAGCAGCCAAGTGGGGGGTGGCCAGCCCCAGCATTTT.

The chain has TRBV7-2 and TRBJ2-5; TRBD2 is a possible D gene (7 bases). The CDR3 is 14 residues long. V was cut by 3 bases and J by 3 bases, with 11 bases left in between. CDR1 and CDR2 (germline): SGHTA, FQGNSA. CDR3 loop: CASSLRGPKETQYF. For the CDR3, the DNA is TGTGCCAGCAGCTTGCGGGGGCCGAAAGAGACCCAGTACTTC. The full variable domain, its missing parts supplied by reference TRBV7-2 and TRBJ2-5, is GAGVSQSPSNKVTEKGKDVELRCDPISGHTALYWYRQSLGQGLEFLIYFQGNSAPDKSGLPSDRFSAERTGGSVSTLTIQRTQQEDSAVYLCASSLRGPKETQYFGPGTRLLVL.

A remark on this clonotype: It may be a read error: a sequence one base away is much more abundant. The chain links TRBV5-1 to TRBJ2-1; 7 nucleotides line up with TRBD2. Germline lookup yields CDR1 SGHRS and CDR2 YFSETQ. The CDR3 extends over 14 amino acids. The CDR3 region has the DNA TGCGCCAGCAGCCTTAACCGGGACTACAATGAGAAGTTCTTC. Its protein is CASSLNRDYNEKFF.

This clonotype turned up a few times. This rearrangement joins TRBV3-1 to TRBJ1-4; the D gene is possibly TRBD1 (6 bases). The length of the CDR3 is 15 residues. The germline V and J ends were trimmed by 2 bases and 3 bases, with 10 bases remaining between them. Germline CDR1 and CDR2: LGHDT and YNNKEL (reference sequence). The CDR3 bases are TGTGCCAGCAGCCAAACCCAGGGGCCTAATGAAAAACTGTTTTTT. It is translated as CASSQTQGPNEKLFF.

This clonotype was picked up many times. The chain carries TRBV4-1 and TRBJ1-4; D is perhaps TRBD1 (6 bases). The length of the CDR3 is 14 residues. Germline V gene lookup returns CDR1 MGHRA and CDR2 YSYEKL. V lost 4 bases and J lost 5, with 11 bases in between. Here the CDR3 reads CASSPATGNEKLFF. The CDR3 DNA is TGCGCCAGCAGCCCTGCGACAGGAAATGAAAAACTGTTTTTT.

This clonotype was seen ten or more times. The chain combines TRBV7-3 with TRBJ2-2, with TRBD2 identical over 8 bases. Per germline, CDR1 SGHTA and CDR2 FQGTGA. The CDR3 has 14 amino acids. After removal of 4 bases from V and 3 bases from J, the junction contained 1 base not matched to a gene. The CDR3, as DNA: TGTGCCAGCAGCTCGGGACTAGACACCGGGGAGCTGTTTTTT. Residues: CASSSGLDTGELFF.

V gene TRBV28 combines with J gene TRBJ1-2, with D possibly being TRBD1 (5 bases). With 5 bases removed from V and 5 bases from J, the gap between germline ends came to 15 bases. CDR3 size: 14 residues. In germline, CDR1 is MDHEN, CDR2 SYDVKM. The CDR3 sequence: CASSPTDGQYGYTF. The CDR3 region has the DNA TGTGCCAGCAGTCCGACCGACGGACAATATGGCTACACCTTC.

This clonotype was seen repeatedly, ten times or more. The V gene is TRBV12-3 or TRBV12-4, the J gene TRBJ1-5; 7 bases are shared with TRBD1. Germline trimming cut 2 bases from V and 6 bases from J; bases unmatched to any gene: 4. The CDR3 is 14 amino acids. CDR3 in amino acids: CASSLKTGIQPQHF. The CDR3 DNA sequence: TGTGCCAGCAGTTTAAAGACAGGGATTCAGCCCCAGCATTTT.

This clonotype was counted at least ten times. V gene TRBV11-1 combines with J gene TRBJ2-1; the match to TRBD2 covers 10 bases. This CDR3 is 15 amino acids long. From germline, CDR1 is SGHAT and CDR2 FQDESV (reference sequence). The ends lost 1 base at V and 8 bases at J; junction bases unmatched: 5. The CDR3 is CASSLGTSGTHEQFF. In nucleotides, the CDR3 is TGTGCCAGCAGCTTAGGGACTAGCGGTACGCATGAGCAGTTCTTC.

This clonotype was observed many times. V gene TRBV10-3 combines with J gene TRBJ1-2, with TRBD1 matching over 8 bases. CDR1 and CDR2 (germline): ENHRY, SYGVKD. V was clipped by 2 bases and J by 8 bases; unmatched bases: 7. This CDR3 has 14 residues. The CDR3 DNA reads TGTGCCATCAGTGAGAGGCAGGGGGCTTACGGCTACACCTTC. It specifies CAISERQGAYGYTF.

The CDR3 DNA reads TGTGCCACCAGTGGCCCGGGGCAGGGGGCTCGAGGGTCTGAAGCTTTCTTT. Translation gives CATSGPGQGARGSEAFF. This rearrangement joins TRBV24-1 to TRBJ1-1; 8 positions agree with TRBD1. Germline-derived CDR1 and CDR2 are KGHDR and SFDVKD. Losses at the gene ends were 5 bases for V and 6 bases for J; bases not matched to a gene: 16. There are 17 residues in the CDR3.